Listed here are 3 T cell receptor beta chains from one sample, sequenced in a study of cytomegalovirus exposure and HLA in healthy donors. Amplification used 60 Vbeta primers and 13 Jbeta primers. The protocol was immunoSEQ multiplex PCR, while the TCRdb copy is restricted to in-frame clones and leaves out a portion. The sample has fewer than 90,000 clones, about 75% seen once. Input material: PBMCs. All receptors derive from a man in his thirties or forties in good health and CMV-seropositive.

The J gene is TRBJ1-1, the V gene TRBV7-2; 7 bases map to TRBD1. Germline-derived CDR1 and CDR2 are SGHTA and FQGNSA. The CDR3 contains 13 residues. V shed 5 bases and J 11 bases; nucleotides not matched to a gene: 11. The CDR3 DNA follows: TGTGCCAGCAGCCCCGACAGGGTCTCGCGGGCTTTCTTT. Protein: CASSPDRVSRAFF.

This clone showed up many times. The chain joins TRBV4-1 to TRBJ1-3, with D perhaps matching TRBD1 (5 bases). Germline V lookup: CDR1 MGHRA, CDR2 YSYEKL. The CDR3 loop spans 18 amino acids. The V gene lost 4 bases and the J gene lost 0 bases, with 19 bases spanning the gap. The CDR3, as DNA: TGCGCCAGCAGCCCTCAACGATCCTGGACACGCTCTGGAAACACCATATATTTT. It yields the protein CASSPQRSWTRSGNTIYF.

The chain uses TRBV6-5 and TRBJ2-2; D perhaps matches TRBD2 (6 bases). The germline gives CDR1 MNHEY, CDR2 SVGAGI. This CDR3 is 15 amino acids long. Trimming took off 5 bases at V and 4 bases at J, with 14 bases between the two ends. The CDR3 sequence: CASSAGLSVTGELFF. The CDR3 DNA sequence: TGTGCCAGCAGTGCGGGACTCTCGGTCACCGGGGAGCTGTTTTTT.